This is a list of T cell receptor beta chains from one sample in a study of blood T cell repertoires in COVID-19. Only in-frame clones appear in the TCRdb table, and some are missing; sequencing was by immunoSEQ multiplex PCR. The sample has under 350,000 clones, 65% to 90% seen once. Sequenced: PBMCs or T cells enriched from blood (not recorded which). These receptors were collected from a man younger than 40 who had recovered from COVID-19. Each CDR3 is given with its conserved first and last residue. D genes are given only for firm matches. Size values are once, few and many counts, or a class for expanded clones, and some rows have none.

D: .
J: TRBJ2-3
V: TRBV2
size: once
CDR3: CASGQSRGSDTQYF
DNA: TGTGCCAGCGGACAGTCCCGAGGGTCAGATACGCAGTATTTT

D: TRBD1
J: TRBJ2-2
V: TRBV24-1
size: .
CDR3: CATRGQGADTGELFF
DNA: TGTGCCACCAGAGGACAGGGGGCGGACACCGGGGAGCTGTTTTTT

D: .
J: TRBJ2-3
V: TRBV9
size: .
CDR3: CASSVERDTQYF
DNA: TGTGCCAGCAGCGTAGAGCGGGATACGCAGTATTTT

D: .
J: TRBJ2-5
V: TRBV28
size: .
CDR3: CASRPDPGWVRETQYF
DNA: TGTGCCAGCAGACCCGATCCGGGGTGGGTGCGAGAGACCCAGTACTTC

D: TRBD1
J: TRBJ2-1
V: TRBV5-1
size: .
CDR3: CASSLTSGTGQPNEQFF
DNA: TGCGCCAGCAGCTTGACCTCCGGGACAGGGCAACCGAATGAGCAGTTCTTC

D: TRBD1
J: TRBJ2-2
V: TRBV24-1
size: .
CDR3: CATSDLNRGAGELFF
DNA: TGTGCCACCAGTGATTTAAACAGGGGGGCCGGGGAGCTGTTTTTT

D: TRBD1
J: TRBJ1-2
V: TRBV14
size: .
CDR3: CASSPTGVNYGYTF
DNA: TGTGCCAGCAGTCCGACAGGGGTTAACTATGGCTACACCTTC

D: TRBD1
J: TRBJ1-4
V: TRBV5-1
size: .
CDR3: CASRPGTGNEKLFF
DNA: TGCGCCAGCAGGCCCGGGACAGGAAATGAAAAACTGTTTTTT

D: .
J: TRBJ2-7
V: TRBV7-9
size: .
CDR3: CASSLASTGTYEQYF
DNA: TGTGCCAGCAGCTTAGCGTCCACAGGGACCTACGAGCAGTACTTC

D: .
J: TRBJ1-3
V: TRBV7-8
size: .
CDR3: CASSLGGKGRNTIYF
DNA: TGTGCCAGCAGCTTAGGAGGGAAAGGACGAAACACCATATATTTT

D: .
J: TRBJ2-2
V: TRBV28
size: .
CDR3: CASSRDRGYTGELFF
DNA: TGTGCCAGCAGTAGGGACCGGGGGTACACCGGGGAGCTGTTTTTT

D: TRBD1
J: TRBJ1-1
V: TRBV6-5
size: .
CDR3: CASSSRQGGNTEAFF
DNA: TGTGCCAGCAGTTCGCGACAGGGGGGGAACACTGAAGCTTTCTTT

D: TRBD1
J: TRBJ1-3
V: TRBV19
size: few
CDR3: CASRTGGTGNTIYF
DNA: TGTGCCAGTAGGACAGGGGGGACTGGAAACACCATATATTTT

D: .
J: TRBJ2-3
V: TRBV11-3
size: .
CDR3: CASSLSDTQYF
DNA: TGTGCCAGCAGCTTATCTGATACGCAGTATTTT

D: .
J: TRBJ1-1
V: TRBV21-1
size: .
CDR3: CASSKGRGGAFF
DNA: TGTGCCAGCAGCAAAGGGAGGGGAGGCGCTTTCTTT

D: .
J: TRBJ1-1
V: TRBV27
size: .
CDR3: CASSYGGPNTEAFF
DNA: TGTGCCAGCAGTTATGGGGGCCCAAACACTGAAGCTTTCTTT

D: TRBD2
J: TRBJ2-7
V: TRBV5-1
size: once
CDR3: CASSTGLAGGIEQYF
DNA: TGCGCCAGCAGCACGGGACTAGCGGGGGGGATCGAGCAGTACTTC

D: TRBD1
J: TRBJ1-6
V: TRBV3-1/TRBV3-2
size: .
CDR3: CASSLQGANSPLHF
DNA: TGTGCCAGCAGCTTACAGGGGGCTAATTCACCCCTCCACTTT

D: .
J: TRBJ2-1
V: TRBV10-1
size: once
CDR3: CASSDRRDYYNEQFF
DNA: TGCGCCAGCAGTGATCGGCGGGATTACTACAATGAGCAGTTCTTC

D: .
J: TRBJ2-7
V: TRBV4-1
size: .
CDR3: CASSLQVVSYEQYF
DNA: TGCGCCAGCAGCCTACAGGTTGTCTCCTACGAGCAGTACTTC

D: .
J: TRBJ1-1
V: TRBV10-2
size: .
CDR3: CAIIPGEGSTEAFF
DNA: TGCGCCATCATCCCAGGGGAGGGGAGCACTGAAGCTTTCTTT

D: .
J: TRBJ2-7
V: TRBV6-1
size: once
CDR3: CASSNRQVSSYEQYF
DNA: TGTGCCAGCAGTAACCGACAGGTGAGCTCCTACGAGCAGTACTTC

D: .
J: TRBJ2-1
V: TRBV18
size: once
CDR3: CASSRSGQTRGYNEQFF
DNA: TGTGCCAGCTCACGGTCAGGACAGACCAGGGGATACAATGAGCAGTTCTTC

D: .
J: TRBJ1-1
V: TRBV6-1
size: .
CDR3: CASSEARPGGNTEAFF
DNA: TGTGCCAGCAGTGAAGCCAGGCCGGGGGGGAACACTGAAGCTTTCTTT

D: TRBD2
J: TRBJ2-3
V: TRBV6-2/TRBV6-3
size: .
CDR3: CASSYGGSGGDTQYF
DNA: TGTGCCAGCAGTTACGGCGGTAGCGGGGGAGATACGCAGTATTTT

D: TRBD2
J: TRBJ2-2
V: TRBV5-1
size: .
CDR3: CASSLLGRASGVAGELFF
DNA: TGCGCCAGCAGCTTGTTGGGACGGGCTAGCGGGGTAGCCGGGGAGCTGTTTTTT

D: .
J: TRBJ2-7
V: TRBV27
size: .
CDR3: CASSPLAGSGEQYF
DNA: TGTGCCAGCAGCCCCCTTGCAGGATCTGGCGAGCAGTACTTC

D: .
J: TRBJ2-7
V: TRBV28
size: few
CDR3: CASSQTGSSYEQYF
DNA: TGTGCCAGCAGTCAAACAGGGAGCTCCTACGAGCAGTACTTC

D: TRBD2
J: TRBJ2-4
V: TRBV24-1
size: .
CDR3: CATAAGGPRDIQYF
DNA: TGTGCCACCGCGGCGGGGGGGCCTAGGGACATTCAGTACTTC

D: .
J: TRBJ1-2
V: TRBV12-3/TRBV12-4
size: .
CDR3: CASSFVDGNTF
DNA: TGTGCCAGCAGTTTCGTTGACGGGAACACCTTC

D: .
J: TRBJ1-6
V: TRBV6-5
size: .
CDR3: CASSLSRGLPLHF
DNA: TGTGCCAGCAGTTTAAGCAGAGGGCTACCCCTCCACTTT

D: TRBD1
J: TRBJ2-2
V: TRBV3-1/TRBV3-2
size: few
CDR3: CASSRQGPGELFF
DNA: TGTGCCAGCAGCCGACAGGGACCCGGGGAGCTGTTTTTT

D: .
J: TRBJ1-5
V: TRBV7-2
size: .
CDR3: CASSFRAGNNQPQHF
DNA: TGTGCCAGCAGCTTTAGGGCAGGGAACAATCAGCCCCAGCATTTT

D: TRBD1
J: TRBJ2-7
V: TRBV11-3
size: once
CDR3: CASSSFNRGYGEQYF
DNA: TGTGCCAGCAGCTCGTTTAACAGGGGTTATGGCGAGCAGTACTTC

D: .
J: TRBJ1-2
V: TRBV28
size: .
CDR3: CASENRIPNYGYTF
DNA: TGTGCCAGCGAGAACAGGATCCCAAACTATGGCTACACCTTC

D: .
J: TRBJ1-3
V: TRBV6-6
size: .
CDR3: CASTDNNFGNTIYF
DNA: TGTGCCAGCACGGACAATAACTTTGGAAACACCATATATTTT

D: .
J: TRBJ1-5
V: TRBV27
size: .
CDR3: CASRPQTGWGNQPQHF
DNA: TGTGCCAGCAGGCCACAAACAGGGTGGGGCAATCAGCCCCAGCATTTT

D: .
J: TRBJ2-7
V: TRBV7-2
size: few
CDR3: CASSLGAGYEQYF
DNA: TGTGCCAGCAGCTTAGGGGCAGGATACGAGCAGTACTTC

D: TRBD1
J: TRBJ1-6
V: TRBV27
size: .
CDR3: CASTRDRGNSPLHF
DNA: TGTGCCAGCACCCGGGACAGGGGGAATTCACCCCTCCACTTT

D: .
J: TRBJ2-7
V: TRBV6-5
size: .
CDR3: CASSYFGSPNPYEQYF
DNA: TGTGCCAGCAGTTACTTCGGGTCACCGAATCCCTACGAGCAGTACTTC